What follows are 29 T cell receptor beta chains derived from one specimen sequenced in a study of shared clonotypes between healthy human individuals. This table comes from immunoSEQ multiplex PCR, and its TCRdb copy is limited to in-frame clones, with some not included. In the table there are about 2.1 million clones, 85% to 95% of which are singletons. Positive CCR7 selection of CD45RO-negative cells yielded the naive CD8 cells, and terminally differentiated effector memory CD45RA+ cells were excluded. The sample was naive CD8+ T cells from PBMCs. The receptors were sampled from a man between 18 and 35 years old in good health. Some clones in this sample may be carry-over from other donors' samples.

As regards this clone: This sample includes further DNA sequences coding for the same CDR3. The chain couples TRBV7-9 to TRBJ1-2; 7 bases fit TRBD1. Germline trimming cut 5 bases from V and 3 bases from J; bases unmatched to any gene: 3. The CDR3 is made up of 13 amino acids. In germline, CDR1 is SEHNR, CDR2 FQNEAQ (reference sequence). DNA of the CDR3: TGTGCCAGCAGCCTTGACAGGGACTATGGCTACACCTTC. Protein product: CASSLDRDYGYTF.

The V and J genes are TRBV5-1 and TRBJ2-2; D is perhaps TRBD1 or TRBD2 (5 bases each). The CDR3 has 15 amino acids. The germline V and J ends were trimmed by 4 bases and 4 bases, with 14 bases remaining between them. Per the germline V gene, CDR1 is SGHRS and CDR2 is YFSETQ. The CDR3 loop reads CASSGERDLTGELFF. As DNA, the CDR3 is TGCGCCAGCAGCGGGGAACGGGACCTCACCGGGGAGCTGTTTTTT.

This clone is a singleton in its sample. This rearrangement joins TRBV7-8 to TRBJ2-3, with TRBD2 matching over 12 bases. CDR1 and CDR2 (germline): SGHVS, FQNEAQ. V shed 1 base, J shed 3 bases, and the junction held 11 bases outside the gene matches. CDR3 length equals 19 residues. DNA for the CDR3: TGTGCCAGCAGCTTAGGTTTGACTAGCGGGAGTGAGAGAACAGATACGCAGTATTTT. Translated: CASSLGLTSGSERTDTQYF.

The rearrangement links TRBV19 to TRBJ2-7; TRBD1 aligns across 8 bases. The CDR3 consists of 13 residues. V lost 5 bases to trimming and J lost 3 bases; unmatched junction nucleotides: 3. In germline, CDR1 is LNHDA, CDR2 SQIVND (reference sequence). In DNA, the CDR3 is TGTGCCAGTAGTGTCGGGACAGGCTACGAGCAGTACTTC. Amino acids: CASSVGTGYEQYF.

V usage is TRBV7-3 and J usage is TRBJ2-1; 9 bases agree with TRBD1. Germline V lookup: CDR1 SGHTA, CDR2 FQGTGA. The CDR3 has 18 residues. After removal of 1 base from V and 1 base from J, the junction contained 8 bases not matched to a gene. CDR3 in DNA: TGTGCCAGCAGCTTAAGTGGGACAGGGACGTTTTCCTACAATGAGCAGTTCTTC. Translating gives CASSLSGTGTFSYNEQFF.

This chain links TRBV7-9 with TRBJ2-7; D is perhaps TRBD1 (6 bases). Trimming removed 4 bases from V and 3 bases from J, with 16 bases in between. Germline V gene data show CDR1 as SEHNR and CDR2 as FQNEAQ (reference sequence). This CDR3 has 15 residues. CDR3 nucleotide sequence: TGTGCCAGCAGCTCTAACAGGGACAACCACTACGAGCAGTACTTC. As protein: CASSSNRDNHYEQYF.

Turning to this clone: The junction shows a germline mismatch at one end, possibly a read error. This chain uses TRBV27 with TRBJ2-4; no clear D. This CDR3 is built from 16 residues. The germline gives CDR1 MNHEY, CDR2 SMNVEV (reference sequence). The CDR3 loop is CASSSRSEKVKNIRYF. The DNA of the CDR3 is TGTGCCAGCAGCTCTCGGTCAGAGAAAGTGAAAAACATTCGGTACTTC.

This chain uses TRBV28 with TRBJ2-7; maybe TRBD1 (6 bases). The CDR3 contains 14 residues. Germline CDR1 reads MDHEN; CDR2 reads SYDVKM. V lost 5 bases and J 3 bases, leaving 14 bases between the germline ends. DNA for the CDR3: TGTGCCAGCAGTCCAACGCTGGACAGCTACGAGCAGTACTTC. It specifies CASSPTLDSYEQYF.

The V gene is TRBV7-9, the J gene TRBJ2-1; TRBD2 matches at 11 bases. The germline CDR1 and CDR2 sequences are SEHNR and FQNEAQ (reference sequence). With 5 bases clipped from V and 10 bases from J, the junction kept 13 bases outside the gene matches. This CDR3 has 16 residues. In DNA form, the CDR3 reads TGTGCCAGCAGCCAATTCGGGACTAGCGGCTTTGGGGAGCAGTTCTTC. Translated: CASSQFGTSGFGEQFF.

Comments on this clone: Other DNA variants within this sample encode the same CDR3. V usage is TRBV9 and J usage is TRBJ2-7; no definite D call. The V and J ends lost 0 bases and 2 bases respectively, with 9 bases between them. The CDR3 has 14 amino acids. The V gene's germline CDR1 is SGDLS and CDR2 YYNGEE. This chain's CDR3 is CASSVGSRAYEQYF. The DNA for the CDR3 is TGTGCCAGCAGCGTAGGCTCACGAGCCTACGAGCAGTACTTC.

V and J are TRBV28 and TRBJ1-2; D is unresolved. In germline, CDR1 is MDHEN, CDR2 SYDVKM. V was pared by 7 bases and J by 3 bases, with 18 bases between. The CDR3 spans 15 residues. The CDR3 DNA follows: TGTGCCAGCAATAAAAAACAGATTACATACTATGGCTACACCTTC. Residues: CASNKKQITYYGYTF.

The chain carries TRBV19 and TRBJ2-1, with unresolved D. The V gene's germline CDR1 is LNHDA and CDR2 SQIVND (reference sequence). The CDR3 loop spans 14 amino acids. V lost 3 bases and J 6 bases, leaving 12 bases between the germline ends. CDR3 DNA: TGTGCCAGTAGTATCTTCCCGACTGGCAATGAGCAGTTCTTC. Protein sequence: CASSIFPTGNEQFF.

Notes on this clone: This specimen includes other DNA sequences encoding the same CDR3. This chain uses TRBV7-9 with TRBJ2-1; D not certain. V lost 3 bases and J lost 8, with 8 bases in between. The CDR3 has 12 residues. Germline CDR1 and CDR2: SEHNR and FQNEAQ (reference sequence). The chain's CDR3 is CASSLGFDEQFF. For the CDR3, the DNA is TGTGCCAGCAGCTTGGGCTTTGATGAGCAGTTCTTC.

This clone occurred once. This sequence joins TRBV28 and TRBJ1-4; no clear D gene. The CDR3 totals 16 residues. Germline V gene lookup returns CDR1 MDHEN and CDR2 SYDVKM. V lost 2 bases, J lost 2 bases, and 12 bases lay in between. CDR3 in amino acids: CASSLRGVGTNEKLFF. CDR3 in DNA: TGTGCCAGCAGTTTACGTGGGGTAGGCACTAATGAAAAACTGTTTTTT.

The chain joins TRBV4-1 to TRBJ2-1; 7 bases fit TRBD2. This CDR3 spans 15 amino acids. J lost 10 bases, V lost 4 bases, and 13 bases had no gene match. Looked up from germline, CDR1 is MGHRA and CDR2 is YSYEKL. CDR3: CASSPPTRLAYEQFF. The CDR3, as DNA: TGCGCCAGCAGCCCCCCGACCCGACTAGCTTACGAGCAGTTCTTC.

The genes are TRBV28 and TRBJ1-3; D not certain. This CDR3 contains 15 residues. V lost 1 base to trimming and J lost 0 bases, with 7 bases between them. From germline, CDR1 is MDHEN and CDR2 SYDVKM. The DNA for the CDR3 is TGTGCCAGCAGTTTATCGGCGTACTCTGGAAACACCATATATTTT. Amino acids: CASSLSAYSGNTIYF.

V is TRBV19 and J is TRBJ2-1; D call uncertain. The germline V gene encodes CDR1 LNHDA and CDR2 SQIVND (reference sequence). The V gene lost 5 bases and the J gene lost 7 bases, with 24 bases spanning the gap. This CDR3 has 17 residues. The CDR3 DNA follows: TGTGCCAGTAGTCCACCCGGGCCCTATGTTGGATCAAATGAGCAGTTCTTC. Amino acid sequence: CASSPPGPYVGSNEQFF.

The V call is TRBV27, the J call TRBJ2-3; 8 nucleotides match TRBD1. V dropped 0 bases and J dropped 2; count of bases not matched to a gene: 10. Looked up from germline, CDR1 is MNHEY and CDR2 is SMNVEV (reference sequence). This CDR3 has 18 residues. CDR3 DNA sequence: TGTGCCAGCAGTTTATCGAGGTCCGTGACAGGGGACACAGATACGCAGTATTTT. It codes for CASSLSRSVTGDTDTQYF.

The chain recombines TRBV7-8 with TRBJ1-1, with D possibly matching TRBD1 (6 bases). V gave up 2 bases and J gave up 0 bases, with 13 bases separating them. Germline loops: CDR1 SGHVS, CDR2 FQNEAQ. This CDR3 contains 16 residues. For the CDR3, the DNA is TGTGCCAGCAGCTTAAGAAGTGGGGACATGAACACTGAAGCTTTCTTT. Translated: CASSLRSGDMNTEAFF.

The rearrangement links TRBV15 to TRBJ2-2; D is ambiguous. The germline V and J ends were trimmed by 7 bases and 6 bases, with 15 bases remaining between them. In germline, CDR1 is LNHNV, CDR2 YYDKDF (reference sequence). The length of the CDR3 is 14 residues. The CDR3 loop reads CATTVGSFAGELFF. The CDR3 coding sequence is TGTGCCACCACCGTAGGCTCTTTCGCCGGGGAGCTGTTTTTT.

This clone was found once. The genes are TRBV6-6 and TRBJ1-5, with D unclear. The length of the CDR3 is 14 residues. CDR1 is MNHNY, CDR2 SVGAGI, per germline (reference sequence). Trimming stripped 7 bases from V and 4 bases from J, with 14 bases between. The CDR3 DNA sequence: TGTGCCAGCACTCAACTCGCCCAAAATCAGCCCCAGCATTTT. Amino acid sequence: CASTQLAQNQPQHF.

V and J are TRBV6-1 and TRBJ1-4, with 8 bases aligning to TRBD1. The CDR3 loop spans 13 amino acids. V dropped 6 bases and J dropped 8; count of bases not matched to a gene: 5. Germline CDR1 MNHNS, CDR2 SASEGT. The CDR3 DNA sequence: TGTGCCAGCAGGGAGACAGGGGTGGAAAAACTGTTTTTT. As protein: CASRETGVEKLFF.

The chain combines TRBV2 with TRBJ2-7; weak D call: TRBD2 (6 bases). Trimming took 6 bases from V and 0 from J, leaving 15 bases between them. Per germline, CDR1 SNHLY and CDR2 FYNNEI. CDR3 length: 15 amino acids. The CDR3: CASRDLGGNSYEQYF. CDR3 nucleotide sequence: TGTGCCAGCAGGGATTTGGGCGGGAACTCCTACGAGCAGTACTTC.

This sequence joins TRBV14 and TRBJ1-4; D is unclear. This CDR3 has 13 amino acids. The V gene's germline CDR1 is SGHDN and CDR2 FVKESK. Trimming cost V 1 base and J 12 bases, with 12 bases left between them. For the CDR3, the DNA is TGTGCCAGCAGCCAAGTGATCGGTTCGGAACTGTTTTTT. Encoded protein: CASSQVIGSELFF. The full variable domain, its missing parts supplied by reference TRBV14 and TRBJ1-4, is EAGVTQFPSHSVIEKGQTVTLRCDPISGHDNLYWYRRVMGKEIKFLLHFVKESKQDESGMPNNRFLAERTGGTYSTLKVQPAELEDSGVYFCASSQVIGSELFFGSGTQLSVL.

For the CDR3, the DNA is TGTGCCAGCAGCTTACTGCTCCTAGCGGGAGTTAGCAATGAGCAGTTCTTC. Translating it yields CASSLLLLAGVSNEQFF. The chain has TRBV7-9 and TRBJ2-1, with 10 bases matching TRBD2. The junction had 10 bases not matched to a gene; V was cut back by 2 bases and J by 6 bases. Germline values: CDR1 SEHNR, CDR2 FQNEAQ (reference sequence). The CDR3 contains 17 residues. The whole variable domain, filled in from reference TRBV7-9 and TRBJ2-1, reads DTGVSQNPRHKITKRGQNVTFRCDPISEHNRLYWYRQTLGQGPEFLTYFQNEAQLEKSRLLSDRFSAERPKGSFSTLEIQRTEQGDSAMYLCASSLLLLAGVSNEQFFGPGTRLTVL.

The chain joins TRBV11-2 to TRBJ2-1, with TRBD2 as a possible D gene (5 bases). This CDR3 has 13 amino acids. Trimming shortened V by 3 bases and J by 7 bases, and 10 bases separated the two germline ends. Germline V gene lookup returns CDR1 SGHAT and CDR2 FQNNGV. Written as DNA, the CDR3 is TGTGCCAGCAGCTTGGCTAGCTGGAATGAGCAGTTCTTC. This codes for CASSLASWNEQFF.

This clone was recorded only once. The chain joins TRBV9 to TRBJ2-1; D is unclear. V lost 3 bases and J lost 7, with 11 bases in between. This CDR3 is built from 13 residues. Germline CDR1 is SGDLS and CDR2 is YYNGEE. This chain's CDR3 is CASSAWAPNEQFF. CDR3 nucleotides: TGTGCCAGCAGCGCATGGGCCCCGAATGAGCAGTTCTTC.

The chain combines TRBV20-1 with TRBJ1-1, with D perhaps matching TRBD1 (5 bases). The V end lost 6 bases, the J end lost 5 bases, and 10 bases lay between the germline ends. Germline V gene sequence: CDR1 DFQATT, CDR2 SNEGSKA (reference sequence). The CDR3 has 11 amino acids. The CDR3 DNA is TGCAGTGCCTGGGGGGAAACTGAAGCTTTCTTT. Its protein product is CSAWGETEAFF.

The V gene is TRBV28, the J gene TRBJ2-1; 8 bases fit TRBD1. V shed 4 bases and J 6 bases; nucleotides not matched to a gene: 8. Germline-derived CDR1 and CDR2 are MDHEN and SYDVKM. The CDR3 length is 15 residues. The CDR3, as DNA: TGTGCCAGCAGTTACAGACAGGGGCTGGTCAATGAGCAGTTCTTC. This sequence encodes CASSYRQGLVNEQFF.